Following are 17 T cell receptor beta chains from one sample sequenced in a study of glioma-infiltrating T cells after dendritic cell vaccination. Assay: immunoSEQ multiplex PCR; the TCRdb copy retains only in-frame clones and omits some. The sample has 55,000 to 75,000 clones; about four fifths are singletons. This specimen was blood, taken before dendritic cell vaccination. All receptors come from a human donor with glioblastoma.

This clone appeared once. The chain joins TRBV7-9 to TRBJ1-2, with TRBD1 matching 8 bases. CDR3 size: 16 residues. V was clipped by 0 bases and J by 7 bases; unmatched bases: 10. Per germline, CDR1 SEHNR and CDR2 FQNEAQ (reference sequence). The CDR3 spells CASSLAGDRTSAGYTF. DNA for the CDR3: TGTGCCAGCAGCTTAGCGGGGGACAGGACGTCGGCTGGCTACACCTTC.

This clone was observed a handful of times. This rearrangement joins TRBV5-1 to TRBJ2-7; 9 nucleotides match TRBD1. Trimming cost V 4 bases and J 1 base; bases outside gene matches: 3. CDR1 is SGHRS, CDR2 YFSETQ, per germline. The CDR3 runs 14 residues. The CDR3 nucleotides read TGCGCCAGCAGCAGGGGACAGGGTTCCTACGAGCAGTACTTC. It specifies CASSRGQGSYEQYF. Full variable domain (missing parts from reference TRBV5-1 and TRBJ2-7): KAGVTQTPRYLIKTRGQQVTLSCSPISGHRSVSWYQQTPGQGLQFLFEYFSETQRNKGNFPGRFSGRQFSNSRSEMNVSTLELGDSALYLCASSRGQGSYEQYFGPGTRLTVT.

The chain uses TRBV7-2 and TRBJ2-3; weak D call: TRBD2 (6 bases). V shed 4 bases and J shed 2 bases, with 13 bases lying between them. This CDR3 has 15 amino acids. Germline V gene data show CDR1 as SGHTA and CDR2 as FQGNSA. CDR3 sequence reads: CASSSTGTSTDTQYF. CDR3 sequence (DNA): TGTGCCAGCAGCTCCACCGGGACTTCCACAGATACGCAGTATTTT.

In its sample, this clone was seen once. V and J are TRBV6-6 and TRBJ2-5; 7 nucleotides align to TRBD2. The V gene's germline CDR1 is MNHNY and CDR2 SVGAGI (reference sequence). V shed 11 bases and J 5 bases; nucleotides not matched to a gene: 14. The CDR3 loop spans 14 amino acids. The CDR3 sequence is CAHGGLGGWETQYF. The CDR3 nucleotides are TGTGCCCACGGAGGGTTGGGGGGGTGGGAGACCCAGTACTTC.

A few counts support this clone. The rearrangement links TRBV5-4 to TRBJ2-2; a weak D match, TRBD1 (6 bases). This CDR3 is 15 amino acids long. Trimming cost V 4 bases and J 4 bases, with 14 bases left between them. Germline values: CDR1 SGHNT, CDR2 YYREEE (reference sequence). The CDR3 is CASSPDSRVTGELFF. The CDR3 bases are TGTGCCAGCAGCCCGGACAGCAGGGTCACCGGGGAGCTGTTTTTT.

This chain connects TRBV2 to TRBJ1-1; 9 bases agree with TRBD1. V gave up 6 bases and J gave up 9 bases; unmatched junction bases: 8. The CDR3 length is 13 residues. Germline CDR1 reads SNHLY; CDR2 reads FYNNEI. CDR3 sequence (DNA): TGTGCCAGCAGGGGACAGGGTGTGGGAAAAGCTTTCTTT. Its protein is CASRGQGVGKAFF.

This chain joins TRBV6-1 and TRBJ1-1, with D perhaps matching TRBD1 (5 bases). Germline CDR1 MNHNS, CDR2 SASEGT. The ends were cut back, 4 bases at V and 7 bases at J, with 10 bases in the middle. CDR3 length: 12 residues. The CDR3 nucleotides read TGTGCCAGCAGTGCTAGCGGGGGTGAAGCTTTCTTT. Translated: CASSASGGEAFF.

The table lists this clone with a count of one. This rearrangement joins TRBV5-5 to TRBJ1-1; 8 bases match TRBD1. The V gene end was trimmed by 6 bases and the J gene end by 7 bases; junction bases not matched to a gene: 11. The length of the CDR3 is 14 residues. Germline CDR1 SGHKS, CDR2 YYEKEE (reference sequence). CDR3 bases: TGTGCCAGCAATCCCCCCCTGACAGGGGATGAAGCTTTCTTT. Amino acid sequence: CASNPPLTGDEAFF.

The chain couples TRBV29-1 to TRBJ1-1; D gene ambiguous. V lost 6 bases, J lost 5 bases, and 22 bases lay in between. CDR3 length equals 15 residues. Germline CDR1 and CDR2: SQVTM and ANQGSEA. CDR3 bases: TGCAGCGTATTGCCCGGGATCCGGGGTGGAACTGAAGCTTTCTTT. Its protein is CSVLPGIRGGTEAFF.

The chain joins TRBV4-2 to TRBJ2-1; 12 nucleotides line up with TRBD2. Trimming cost V 0 bases and J 6 bases; bases outside gene matches: 3. The CDR3 has 16 residues. The V gene's germline CDR1 is LGHNA and CDR2 YNFKEQ. The CDR3 coding sequence is TGTGCCAGCAGCCAAGATGGGACTAGCGGGTTCAATGAGCAGTTCTTC. Residues: CASSQDGTSGFNEQFF.

The V call is TRBV5-1, the J call TRBJ1-1, with 10 bases fitting TRBD1. The junction had 4 bases not matched to a gene; V was cut back by 2 bases and J by 3 bases. Germline lookup yields CDR1 SGHRS and CDR2 YFSETQ. The CDR3 contains 15 residues. CDR3 DNA sequence: TGCGCCAGCAGCTTCCGGGACAGGGGATACACTGAAGCTTTCTTT. This sequence encodes CASSFRDRGYTEAFF.

The genes are TRBV11-2 and TRBJ2-7; D may be TRBD1 (5 bases). This CDR3 is 13 amino acids long. From germline, CDR1 is SGHAT and CDR2 FQNNGV. The V gene lost 5 bases and the J gene lost 4 bases, with 12 bases spanning the gap. CDR3 sequence (DNA): TGTGCCAGCAGCCAAAGGGGCCAATACGAGCAGTACTTC. It encodes CASSQRGQYEQYF. Filled out from reference TRBV11-2 and TRBJ2-7, the complete variable domain reads EAGVAQSPRYKIIEKRQSVAFWCNPISGHATLYWYQQILGQGPKLLIQFQNNGVVDDSQLPKDRFSAERLKGVDSTLKIQPAKLEDSAVYLCASSQRGQYEQYFGPGTRLTVT.

This clone has just one count. The chain has TRBV5-1 and TRBJ2-1; a weak D match, TRBD2 (6 bases). The CDR3 runs 13 residues. Germline CDR1 and CDR2: SGHRS and YFSETQ. V dropped 3 bases and J dropped 9 bases, with 13 bases sitting between them. The DNA of the CDR3 is TGCGCCAGCAGCTCACTGCTGGGGGGTGAGCAGTTCTTC. Its translation is CASSSLLGGEQFF. The whole variable domain, filled in from reference TRBV5-1 and TRBJ2-1, reads KAGVTQTPRYLIKTRGQQVTLSCSPISGHRSVSWYQQTPGQGLQFLFEYFSETQRNKGNFPGRFSGRQFSNSRSEMNVSTLELGDSALYLCASSSLLGGEQFFGPGTRLTVL.

CDR3 amino acids: CASSRDRGAEGYTF. The CDR3 DNA follows: TGTGCCAGCAGCCGGGACAGGGGGGCAGAAGGCTACACCTTC. The rearrangement links TRBV2 to TRBJ1-2; 11 bases align to TRBD1. Per the germline V gene, CDR1 is SNHLY and CDR2 is FYNNEI. With 6 bases clipped from V and 8 bases from J, the junction kept 8 bases outside the gene matches. The CDR3 is 14 amino acids.

The CDR3 nucleotides read TGTGCCAGCTCACCAGTTGAGTCTGGTGAGCAGTACTTC. Translation: CASSPVESGEQYF. The chain links TRBV18 to TRBJ2-7; no firm D call. Trimming stripped 2 bases from V and 7 bases from J, with 12 bases between. From germline, CDR1 is KGHSH and CDR2 LQKENI. This CDR3 comprises 13 residues.

The chain is built from TRBV4-1 and TRBJ2-5; D is uncertain. V was trimmed by 0 bases and J by 5 bases, leaving 13 bases between them. CDR3 length: 15 amino acids. CDR1 and CDR2 (germline): MGHRA, YSYEKL. The CDR3 coding sequence is TGCGCCAGCAGCCAAGAGACCCCCACGCGGGAGACCCAGTACTTC. Translated: CASSQETPTRETQYF.

This rearrangement joins TRBV5-1 to TRBJ1-1; 9 nucleotides agree with TRBD1. CDR3 length: 15 residues. In germline, CDR1 is SGHRS, CDR2 YFSETQ. The V and J ends lost 4 bases and 3 bases, in that order; junction bases with no gene match: 7. The CDR3 nucleotides are TGCGCCAGCAGCGGAGGGACAGGGAGGGACACTGAAGCTTTCTTT. Its translation: CASSGGTGRDTEAFF.